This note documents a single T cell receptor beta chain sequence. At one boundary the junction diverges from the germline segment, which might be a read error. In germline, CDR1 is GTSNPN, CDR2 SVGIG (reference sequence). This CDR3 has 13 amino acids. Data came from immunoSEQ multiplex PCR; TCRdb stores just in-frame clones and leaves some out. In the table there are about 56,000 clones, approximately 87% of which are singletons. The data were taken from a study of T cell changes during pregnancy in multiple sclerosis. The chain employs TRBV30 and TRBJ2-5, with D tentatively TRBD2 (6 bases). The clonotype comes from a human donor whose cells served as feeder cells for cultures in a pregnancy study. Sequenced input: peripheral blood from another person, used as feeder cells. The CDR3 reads CAWTHGEETVTNF. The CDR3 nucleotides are TGTGCCTGGACCCATGGGGAGGAGACAGTAACGAACTTC.